The present T cell receptor (beta chain) was sequenced within a study of beta chain features in type 1 diabetes (dated by TCRdb to between 2017 and 2018). Regarding the complete study: Mean age, gender distribution, total cell number and subset yield were not different between patients and healthy donors. The study compared TCRB repertoires of sorted circulating CD4+ T cell subsets between recently diagnosed type 1 diabetes patients and matched healthy donors. Regulatory and stem cell-like memory subsets were obtained from only 8 patients and roughly 8 healthy donors, while naive and central memory subsets were obtained from all 30 or so donors. Across all samples, fewer than 130 million sorted cells were examined, and cell number per subset correlated strongly with RNA yield.

The entire isolated RNA was reverse transcribed using the High Capacity cDNA Reverse Transcription Kit, and thus expressed TCRB transcripts were sequenced. Deep immunoSEQ sequencing was applied to naive, central memory and regulatory T cell samples, giving an average of roughly 3.5 million total reads per sample. Sorted cells were lysed in RLT buffer, and RNA was extracted using DNase-treated RNeasy Micro or Mini kits according to cell number. Each cell subset was processed separately to prevent cross-contamination, with patient and healthy donor samples processed together. TCRB sequences were amplified from cDNA with the immunoSEQ multiplex PCR, producing 87-bp fragments spanning the CDR3 region. Amplicons were sequenced on the Illumina HiSeq platform. Under the source paper's analysis protocol: PCR bias was corrected computationally using synthetic template baselines, and reads within Hamming distance 2 were collapsed, with unmergeable singletons discarded. Reads were aligned to IMGT to assign V, D and J genes, CDR3 length, and insertions or deletions at six rearrangement sites. Within each subset, clonotype counts were normalized to sorted cell number, after which true diversity and Gini coefficients were computed with the tcR R package. Repertoire sharing was quantified using the overlap coefficient calculated on TCRB nucleotide sequences. TCRdb limited this immuneACCESS table to in-frame rearrangements with V and J called. A share of clones is missing; checked studies link under half to unresolved V genes, and the rest is unexplained. V and J calls and clone size come straight from that table; D and trimming were deduced from the DNA. The sample table lists about 150,000 clones, under 9.5% of them with a count of one. Clones ranked in the top ten supply 0.65% of the sample.

CDR1 and CDR2 are read off the germline V gene (reference sequence) as SGHNT and YYREEE. Between the V and J ends, shortened by 0 bases and 5 bases respectively, the junction contains 14 bases. The CDR3 contains 15 residues, cysteine and phenylalanine counted. The DNA shown is the 45-base CDR3, in frame from base 1. General conclusions and limits of the study: At VDJ recombination sites, type 1 diabetes patients had fewer insertions and more deleted nucleotides, which implies abnormalities in thymic rearrangement. Naive, central memory and regulatory TCRB repertoires appeared more similar among patients than among healthy donors. Because small numbers of individuals were included in the HLA sub-analyses, any influence of HLA type on TCRB rearrangement was left unresolved. In all four CD4+ subsets, TCRB CDR3 length was moderately but significantly shorter in type 1 diabetes patients. Because cDNA rather than genomic DNA was sequenced, highly expressing activated cells could have been over-represented, although no difference in activation and CD3 levels was found between groups. PCR might favor shorter templates, but patient and control samples were amplified and corrected together, so any skew would affect both groups equally.

Concerning this clone itself: The specificity of this receptor is unknown. No quality values exist for individual bases; no much larger clone is one base distant.

Each donor gave one peripheral blood draw, averaging approximately 120 mL, which was collected into heparinised tubes. Naive, central memory, regulatory and stem cell-like memory CD4+ T cells were sorted on a BD FACSAria II using a panel including CD45RO, CCR7, CD25, CD127, CD95 and CD27. Purity was above 98% for every sorted population. Right away, PBMCs were isolated by Lymphoprep density gradient centrifugation and were stained directly, with no culture step. So that batch effects would be minimized, each experiment stained and sorted samples in pairs, pairing one healthy donor with one patient.

Sequenced input: central memory CD4+ T cells from blood. This receptor was obtained from a man aged 18 to 30 in good health. The sequence links TRBV5-4 to TRBJ2-5; the best D guess is TRBD2, with 5 bases matching. The CDR3 protein sequence reads: CASSLVAGRGETQYF. In nucleotide form, the sequence is TGTGCCAGCAGCTTGGTAGCCGGGCGCGGGGAGACCCAGTACTTC.